This T cell receptor (beta chain) was sequenced in a study of monozygotic twins with inflammatory bowel disease. The CDR3 loop spans 14 amino acids. CDR1 and CDR2 (germline): DFQATT, SNEGSKA (reference sequence). TCRdb re-called the 5' RACE reads and gives one entry per CDR3 protein, without DNA. In total, the table holds about 200,000 distinct CDR3 sequences. Input material: blood. The V call is TRBV20-1, the J call TRBJ2-5; absent DNA, TCRdb's TRBD1 call cannot be checked. The receptor's source is a human donor with ulcerative colitis or Crohn's disease, or a healthy co-twin of an affected twin (not recorded which). CDR3 loop: CSARMTGGTETQYF.